This passage covers 29 T cell receptor beta chains from one sample sequenced in a study of PD-1 blockade in classical Hodgkin lymphoma. TCRdb's table, derived via immunoSEQ multiplex PCR, lists solely in-frame clones and lacks some. The data contain about 24,000 clones, 81% of them singletons. Every patient was affected by relapse after autologous stem cell transplantation, while exposure to brentuximab vedotin was not uniform. The source material was peripheral blood mononuclear cells (PBMCs), sampled before the second cycle of nivolumab. The receptors come from a human donor with classical Hodgkin lymphoma.

This clone was seen only once. The chain recombines TRBV6-1 with TRBJ2-5, with D tentatively TRBD1 (5 bases). The CDR3 covers 15 residues. The V end lost 4 bases, the J end lost 2 bases, and 14 bases lay between the germline ends. The germline gives CDR1 MNHNS, CDR2 SASEGT. CDR3 sequence reads: CASSVSLSGQETQYF. In DNA form, the CDR3 reads TGTGCCAGCAGTGTCAGCTTATCAGGGCAAGAGACCCAGTACTTC.

This clone was counted only a few times. Distinct nucleotide sequences in the sample also encode this CDR3. This chain's CDR3 is CAWSRQGANEKLFF. The CDR3 DNA reads as TGTGCCTGGAGTCGCCAGGGTGCTAATGAAAAACTGTTTTTT. The chain is built from TRBV30 and TRBJ1-4; D perhaps matches TRBD1 (5 bases). Trimming removed 2 bases at V and 3 bases at J, with 10 bases between. CDR3 length: 14 amino acids. Looked up from germline, CDR1 is GTSNPN and CDR2 is SVGIG (reference sequence).

The genes are TRBV30 and TRBJ1-1; a weak D match, TRBD1 (5 bases). V lost 1 base to trimming and J lost 4 bases, with 16 bases between them. The germline V gene has CDR1 GTSNPN and CDR2 SVGIG (reference sequence). This CDR3 has 15 residues. The CDR3 region has the DNA TGTGCCTGGAGTGGTATGGGGGGAAGGGGCACTGAAGCTTTCTTT. Protein product: CAWSGMGGRGTEAFF. Full variable domain (remainder filled in from reference TRBV30 and TRBJ1-1): SQTIHQWPATLVQPVGSPLSLECTVEGTSNPNLYWYRQAAGRGLQLLFYSVGIGQISSEVPQNLSASRPQDRQFILSSKKLLLSDSGFYLCAWSGMGGRGTEAFFGQGTRLTVV.

This clone appeared a few times. The rearrangement joins TRBV12-5 to TRBJ1-5, with D tentatively TRBD1 (5 bases). There are 12 residues in the CDR3. V was trimmed by 4 bases and J by 8 bases, leaving 9 bases between them. The germline V gene encodes CDR1 LGHNT and CDR2 FRNRAP. The CDR3 is CASGSGWEPQHF. The DNA of the CDR3 is TGTGCTAGTGGTTCAGGGTGGGAGCCCCAGCATTTT.

This chain links TRBV2 with TRBJ2-1; 9 bases are a match to TRBD2. The V gene end was trimmed by 6 bases and the J gene end by 7 bases; junction bases not matched to a gene: 10. Per the germline V gene, CDR1 is SNHLY and CDR2 is FYNNEI. The CDR3 is made up of 15 amino acids. CDR3 coding DNA: TGTGCCAGCAGGGGGGGTAGCGGGAGTTTGAATGAGCAGTTCTTC. Translating it yields CASRGGSGSLNEQFF. Looking up the rest from reference TRBV2 and TRBJ2-1 gives the full variable domain: EPEVTQTPSHQVTQMGQEVILRCVPISNHLYFYWYRQILGQKVEFLVSFYNNEISEKSEIFDDQFSVERPDGSNFTLKIRSTKLEDSAMYFCASRGGSGSLNEQFFGPGTRLTVL.

This clone was seen only a few times. This chain links TRBV6-9 with TRBJ2-7; D may be TRBD1 or TRBD2 (5 bases each). The CDR3 has 14 residues. V gave up 9 bases and J gave up 6 bases, with 21 bases separating them. Germline values: CDR1 MNHGY, CDR2 SVAAGI. For the CDR3, the DNA is TGTGCCAGTTCCACCGGGACCCCCGCCTCCGAGCAGTACTTC. This translates into CASSTGTPASEQYF.

The chain couples TRBV28 to TRBJ1-4, with D perhaps TRBD1 (6 bases). The CDR3 contains 15 residues. Trimming cost V 5 bases and J 2 bases, with 12 bases left between them. The germline CDR1 and CDR2 sequences are MDHEN and SYDVKM. CDR3 residues: CASSLSDRTNEKLFF. CDR3 DNA: TGTGCCAGCAGTCTTTCTGACAGGACTAATGAAAAACTGTTTTTT.

J is TRBJ2-3 and V is TRBV10-2, with 7 bases that match TRBD2. The CDR3 spans 19 residues. Germline CDR1 WSHSY, CDR2 SAAADI. With 6 bases clipped from V and 6 bases from J, the junction kept 24 bases outside the gene matches. Here the CDR3 reads CASRGNLLSRGGEYDTQYF. The CDR3 nucleotides are TGCGCCAGCAGGGGAAACCTACTCTCTCGCGGGGGTGAATATGATACGCAGTATTTT.

CDR3 nucleotide sequence: TGCGCCAGCAGACATCCAGGGGGCAAAAACACCGGGGAGCTGTTTTTT. Amino acid sequence: CASRHPGGKNTGELFF. The chain links TRBV5-1 to TRBJ2-2, with 8 bases aligning to TRBD1. Unmatched junction bases numbered 8, after V lost 5 bases and J lost 2 bases. Germline assignment: CDR1 SGHRS and CDR2 YFSETQ. This CDR3 is 16 amino acids long. The full variable domain, its missing parts supplied by reference TRBV5-1 and TRBJ2-2, is KAGVTQTPRYLIKTRGQQVTLSCSPISGHRSVSWYQQTPGQGLQFLFEYFSETQRNKGNFPGRFSGRQFSNSRSEMNVSTLELGDSALYLCASRHPGGKNTGELFFGEGSRLTVL.

J is TRBJ2-1 and V is TRBV5-1, with 8 bases lining up with TRBD2. The CDR3 is made up of 16 amino acids. V dropped 5 bases and J dropped 7; count of bases not matched to a gene: 14. In germline, CDR1 is SGHRS, CDR2 YFSETQ. The CDR3 DNA sequence: TGCGCCAGCAGGATGGGGCTGGGACTAGGGTCTAATGAGCAGTTCTTC. Protein: CASRMGLGLGSNEQFF.

This chain links TRBV4-2 with TRBJ2-5; 7 positions match TRBD2. Unmatched junction bases numbered 2, after V lost 4 bases and J lost 3 bases. Germline CDR1 and CDR2: LGHNA and YNFKEQ. The CDR3 covers 13 residues. CDR3 DNA: TGTGCCAGCAGCCGGGGAGGGGAAGAGACCCAGTACTTC. Its protein is CASSRGGEETQYF.

The V call is TRBV7-8, the J call TRBJ1-4; TRBD1 is a possible D gene (5 bases). In germline, CDR1 is SGHVS, CDR2 FQNEAQ. V dropped 1 base and J dropped 7 bases, with 13 bases sitting between them. This CDR3 spans 15 amino acids. The DNA of the CDR3 is TGTGCCAGCAGCTTAGGTGTCCTGGGGGGTGAAAAACTGTTTTTT. Its protein product is CASSLGVLGGEKLFF.

The chain employs TRBV28 and TRBJ2-1; 9 bases align to TRBD2. Germline V CDR1 and CDR2: MDHEN, SYDVKM. Trimming at V came to 2 bases and at J to 1 base, leaving 0 bases not matched to a gene. This CDR3 spans 15 amino acids. CDR3: CASSLSGGSYNEQFF. Here the CDR3 DNA reads TGTGCCAGCAGTTTAAGCGGGGGGTCCTACAATGAGCAGTTCTTC.

The V and J genes are TRBV5-1 and TRBJ2-2; D is uncertain. CDR3 length: 15 residues. CDR1 SGHRS and CDR2 YFSETQ come from the germline V gene. V lost 4 bases and J 0 bases, leaving 10 bases between the germline ends. CDR3 sequence (DNA): TGCGCCAGCAGCCCGGACGTCGCGAACACCGGGGAGCTGTTTTTT. Translation gives CASSPDVANTGELFF.

The chain links TRBV11-2 to TRBJ1-1; D may be TRBD1 (5 bases). CDR1 and CDR2 (germline): SGHAT, FQNNGV. V lost 2 bases and J lost 1, with 11 bases in between. There are 15 residues in the CDR3. Here the CDR3 reads CASSLMGRRNTEAFF. In DNA, the CDR3 is TGTGCCAGCAGCTTAATGGGACGGCGGAACACTGAAGCTTTCTTT.

The chain couples TRBV7-9 to TRBJ2-7; 10 bases align to TRBD1. CDR3 length: 15 residues. CDR1 SEHNR and CDR2 FQNEAQ come from the germline V gene (reference sequence). The trim removed 4 bases at V and 5 bases at J, leaving 8 bases unmatched. The CDR3 DNA reads TGTGCCAGCAGCTCCTCAAGGACAGGGGGAGACGAGCAGTACTTC. Translating gives CASSSSRTGGDEQYF.

V usage is TRBV5-1 and J usage is TRBJ2-3, with TRBD2 matching 10 bases. Germline lookup yields CDR1 SGHRS and CDR2 YFSETQ. This CDR3 region has 17 residues. Losses at the gene ends were 1 base for V and 0 bases for J; bases not matched to a gene: 5. CDR3 DNA sequence: TGCGCCAGCAGCTTGAGGCTAGCGGGAGCCAGCACAGATACGCAGTATTTT. Translation: CASSLRLAGASTDTQYF. The full variable domain, in which reference TRBV5-1 and TRBJ2-3 provide the parts outside the CDR3, is KAGVTQTPRYLIKTRGQQVTLSCSPISGHRSVSWYQQTPGQGLQFLFEYFSETQRNKGNFPGRFSGRQFSNSRSEMNVSTLELGDSALYLCASSLRLAGASTDTQYFGPGTRLTVL.

The rearrangement links TRBV9 to TRBJ2-7; 7 nucleotides agree with TRBD1. The CDR3 covers 14 residues. Per germline, CDR1 SGDLS and CDR2 YYNGEE. V dropped 2 bases and J dropped 3; count of bases not matched to a gene: 5. In nucleotides, the CDR3 is TGTGCCAGCAGCGTCGAACAGGGGTACTACGAGCAGTACTTC. Amino acids: CASSVEQGYYEQYF.

The V gene is TRBV5-6, the J gene TRBJ1-3; no clear D. Trimming pared 1 base from V and 4 bases from J, leaving 3 bases between. Per germline, CDR1 SGHDT and CDR2 YYEEEE. The CDR3 sequence is 12 residues long. The CDR3 region is CASSLRGNTIYF. CDR3 nucleotides: TGTGCCAGCAGCTTGAGAGGAAACACCATATATTTT.

The chain has TRBV2 and TRBJ1-2, with 10 bases that match TRBD1. This CDR3 spans 16 amino acids. Trimming removed 1 base from V and 8 bases from J; junction bases left unmatched: 10. The germline CDR1 and CDR2 sequences are SNHLY and FYNNEI. CDR3 in amino acids: CASSEGRDRGRGGYTF. Written as DNA, the CDR3 is TGTGCCAGCAGTGAAGGCCGGGACAGGGGACGAGGAGGCTACACCTTC. Based on the CDR3 plus reference TRBV2 and TRBJ1-2, the full variable domain is EPEVTQTPSHQVTQMGQEVILRCVPISNHLYFYWYRQILGQKVEFLVSFYNNEISEKSEIFDDQFSVERPDGSNFTLKIRSTKLEDSAMYFCASSEGRDRGRGGYTFGSGTRLTVV.

This rearrangement joins TRBV19 to TRBJ2-2, with no clear D. This CDR3 region has 15 residues. With 5 bases removed from V and 8 bases from J, the gap between germline ends came to 18 bases. Germline-derived CDR1 and CDR2 are LNHDA and SQIVND (reference sequence). CDR3 loop: CASSVRPLPLGELFF. The CDR3 bases are TGTGCCAGTAGTGTTAGGCCCCTCCCCTTAGGGGAGCTGTTTTTT.

The gene calls are TRBV9 and TRBJ2-6, with D hard to call. The CDR3 extends over 16 amino acids. The germline V and J ends were trimmed by 4 bases and 0 bases, with 11 bases remaining between them. CDR1 SGDLS and CDR2 YYNGEE come from the germline V gene. The CDR3 coding sequence is TGTGCCAGCAGCCCCTACGGACGCTCTGGGGCCAACGTCCTGACTTTC. Amino acids: CASSPYGRSGANVLTF.

The chain joins TRBV27 to TRBJ2-5; D may be TRBD2 (6 bases). This CDR3 is built from 14 residues. Deletions cut 5 bases from V and 1 base from J, with 11 bases between. Germline lookup yields CDR1 MNHEY and CDR2 SMNVEV (reference sequence). The CDR3 DNA reads as TGTGCCAGCAGTCCCCCGGGACTCCAAGAGACCCAGTACTTC. It is translated as CASSPPGLQETQYF.

Points on this clone: This CDR3 is also generated by other DNA sequences in the sample. V and J are TRBV11-3 and TRBJ1-1; no clear D gene. Germline V gives CDR1 SGHNT, CDR2 YENEEA. The CDR3 runs 13 residues. Trimming left V 6 bases short and J 1 base short, with 9 bases between. CDR3 sequence (DNA): TGTGCCAGCAGTTTCTCTTCGAACACTGAAGCTTTCTTT. Its protein product is CASSFSSNTEAFF.

The rearrangement links TRBV9 to TRBJ2-5, with 9 bases identical to TRBD2. The CDR3 has 16 amino acids. Germline CDR1 reads SGDLS; CDR2 reads YYNGEE. V lost 2 bases, J lost 7 bases, and 12 bases stayed unmatched. CDR3 DNA: TGTGCCAGCAGCGTCACCGGGACTAGCCATCCCGGGACCCAGTACTTC. Its protein is CASSVTGTSHPGTQYF.

V is TRBV6-6 and J is TRBJ2-2, with 7 bases identical to TRBD1. The length of the CDR3 is 13 residues. CDR1 MNHNY and CDR2 SVGAGI come from the germline V gene (reference sequence). J was trimmed by 1 base and V by 8 bases; bases with no gene match: 1. As DNA, the CDR3 is TGTGCCAGCGGACAGGTGAACACCGGGGAGCTGTTTTTT. Its protein is CASGQVNTGELFF.

The V gene is TRBV5-4, the J gene TRBJ1-2; TRBD1 matches at 9 bases. V gave up 0 bases and J gave up 4 bases; unmatched junction bases: 1. In germline, CDR1 is SGHNT, CDR2 YYREEE (reference sequence). The CDR3 is made up of 14 amino acids. CDR3 nucleotide sequence: TGTGCCAGCAGCTTGGGACAGGGGGGCTATGGCTACACCTTC. It translates to CASSLGQGGYGYTF.

The chain has TRBV2 and TRBJ1-5; a possible D gene is TRBD1 (5 bases). Looked up from germline, CDR1 is SNHLY and CDR2 is FYNNEI. The CDR3 consists of 14 residues. V was pared by 6 bases and J by 6 bases, with 15 bases between. CDR3 bases: TGTGCCAGCAGAGCGGGAGCAGGGATTCAGCCCCAGCATTTT. Translating it yields CASRAGAGIQPQHF.

V is TRBV19 and J is TRBJ1-3; D is uncertain. This CDR3 comprises 14 residues. V shed 7 bases and J shed 4 bases, with 14 bases lying between them. Germline CDR1 LNHDA, CDR2 SQIVND (reference sequence). The CDR3: CASIQQASGNTIYF. In DNA, the CDR3 is TGTGCCAGTATCCAGCAGGCATCCGGAAACACCATATATTTT.